This note documents a single TCR beta chain sequence. The record originates from a study of blood T cell repertoires in COVID-19. Study summary: T cells, B-cell-depleted T cells, or PBMCs supplied cDNA or gDNA.

Libraries were prepared by immunoSEQ multiplex PCR; TCRdb keeps only in-frame clonotypes and omits some of them. The table lists 150,000 to 200,000 clones, approximately 87% of them singletons, with 15% to 20% in the top ten. While infection was still active, Seattle patients were enrolled and then followed longitudinally. This CDR3 is built from 15 residues. CDR1 MDHEN and CDR2 SYDVKM come from the germline V gene. V shed 1 base and J 10 bases; nucleotides not matched to a gene: 2. What was sequenced was peripheral blood. The sequence derives from a person aged 70 to 85 with COVID-19, enrolled during active disease. This rearrangement joins TRBV28 to TRBJ1-6; 12 positions agree with TRBD1. Written as DNA, the CDR3 is TGTGCCAGCAGTTTATTTGGGACAGGGGGCTCACCCCTCCACTTT. Amino acids: CASSLFGTGGSPLHF.